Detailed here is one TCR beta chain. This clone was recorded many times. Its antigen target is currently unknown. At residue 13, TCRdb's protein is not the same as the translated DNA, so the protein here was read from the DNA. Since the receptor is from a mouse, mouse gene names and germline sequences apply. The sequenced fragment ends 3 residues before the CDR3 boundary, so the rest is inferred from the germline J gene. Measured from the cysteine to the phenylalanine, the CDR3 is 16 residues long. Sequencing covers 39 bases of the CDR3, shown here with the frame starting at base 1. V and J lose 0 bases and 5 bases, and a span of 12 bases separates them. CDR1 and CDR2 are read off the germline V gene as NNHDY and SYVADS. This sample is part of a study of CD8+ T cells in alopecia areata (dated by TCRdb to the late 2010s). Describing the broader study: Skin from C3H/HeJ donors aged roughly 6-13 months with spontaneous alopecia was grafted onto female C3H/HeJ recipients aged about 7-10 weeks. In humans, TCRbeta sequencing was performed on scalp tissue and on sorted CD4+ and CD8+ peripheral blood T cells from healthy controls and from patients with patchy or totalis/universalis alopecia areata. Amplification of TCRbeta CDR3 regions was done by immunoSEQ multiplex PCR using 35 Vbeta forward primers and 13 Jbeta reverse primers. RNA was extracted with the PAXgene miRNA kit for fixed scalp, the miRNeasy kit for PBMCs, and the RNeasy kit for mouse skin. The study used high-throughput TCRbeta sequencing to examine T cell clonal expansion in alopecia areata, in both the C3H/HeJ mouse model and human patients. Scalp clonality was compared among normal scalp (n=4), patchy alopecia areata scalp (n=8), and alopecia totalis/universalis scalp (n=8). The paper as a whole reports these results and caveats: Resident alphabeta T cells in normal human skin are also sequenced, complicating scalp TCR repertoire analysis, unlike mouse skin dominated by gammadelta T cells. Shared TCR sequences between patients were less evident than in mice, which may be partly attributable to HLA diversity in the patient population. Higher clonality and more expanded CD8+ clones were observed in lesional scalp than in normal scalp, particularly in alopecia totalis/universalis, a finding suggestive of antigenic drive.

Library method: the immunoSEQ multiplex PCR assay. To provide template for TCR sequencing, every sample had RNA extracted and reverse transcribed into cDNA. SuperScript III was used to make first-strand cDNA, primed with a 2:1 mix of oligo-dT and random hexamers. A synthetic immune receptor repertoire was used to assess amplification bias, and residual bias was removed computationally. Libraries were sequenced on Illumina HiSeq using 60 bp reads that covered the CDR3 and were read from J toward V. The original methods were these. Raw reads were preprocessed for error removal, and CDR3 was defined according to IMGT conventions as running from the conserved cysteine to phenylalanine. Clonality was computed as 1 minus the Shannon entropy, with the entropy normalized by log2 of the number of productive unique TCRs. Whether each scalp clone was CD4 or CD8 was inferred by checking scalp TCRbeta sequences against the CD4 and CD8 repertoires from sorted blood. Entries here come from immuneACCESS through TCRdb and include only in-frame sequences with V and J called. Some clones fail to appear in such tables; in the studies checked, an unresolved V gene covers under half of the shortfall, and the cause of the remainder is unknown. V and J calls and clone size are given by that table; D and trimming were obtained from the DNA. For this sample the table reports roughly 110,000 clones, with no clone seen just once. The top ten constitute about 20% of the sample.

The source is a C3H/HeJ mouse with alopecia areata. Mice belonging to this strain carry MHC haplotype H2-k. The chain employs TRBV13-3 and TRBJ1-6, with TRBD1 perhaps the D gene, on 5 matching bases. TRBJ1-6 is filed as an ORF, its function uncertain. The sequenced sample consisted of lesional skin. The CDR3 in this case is CASSDVWGEDNSPLYF. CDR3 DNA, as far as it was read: TGTGCCAGCAGTGATGTGTGGGGGGAAGATAATTCGCCC.